The 26 T cell receptor beta chains listed next were all sequenced from one sample in a study of blood T cell repertoires in COVID-19. Assay: immunoSEQ multiplex PCR; the TCRdb copy retains only in-frame clones and omits some. There are roughly 130,000 clones in the sample; more than 80% occur only once, and about 4.1% lies in the top ten. What was sequenced was peripheral blood. These receptors came from a man in his forties or fifties with acute or convalescent COVID-19.

The chain carries TRBV7-9 and TRBJ1-2; 8 bases fit TRBD1. Germline CDR1 and CDR2: SEHNR and FQNEAQ (reference sequence). The CDR3 is 14 amino acids. Trimming took 6 bases from V and 6 from J; bases not matched to a gene: 9. This chain's CDR3 is CASRGGQGGDGYTF. CDR3 bases: TGTGCCAGCAGGGGTGGACAGGGTGGCGATGGCTACACCTTC.

This chain connects TRBV6-5 to TRBJ2-6; D perhaps matches TRBD1 (5 bases). V lost 4 bases and J lost 2, with 9 bases in between. The length of the CDR3 is 15 residues. Germline V gives CDR1 MNHEY, CDR2 SVGAGI. The CDR3 coding sequence is TGTGCCAGCAGTTCTTCAGGGCCTGGGGCCAACGTCCTGACTTTC. Its protein is CASSSSGPGANVLTF.

This chain connects TRBV11-3 to TRBJ2-1; D ambiguous. The germline gives CDR1 SGHNT, CDR2 YENEEA. CDR3 length: 13 residues. Trimming took off 2 bases at V and 4 bases at J, with 6 bases between the two ends. The CDR3 nucleotides are TGTGCCAGCAGCTTATTTCGTTACAATGAGCAGTTCTTC. Translating gives CASSLFRYNEQFF.

The chain is built from TRBV10-3 and TRBJ1-2; TRBD1 aligns across 9 bases. CDR1 is ENHRY and CDR2 is SYGVKD in the germline V gene. The junction had 5 bases not matched to a gene; V was cut back by 10 bases and J by 5 bases. The CDR3 has 12 residues. The CDR3 loop reads CASSGQGYGYTF. The CDR3, as DNA: TGTGCCAGCTCGGGACAGGGTTATGGCTACACCTTC.

The chain uses TRBV18 and TRBJ2-5; 7 nucleotides agree with TRBD1. In germline, CDR1 is KGHSH, CDR2 LQKENI. There are 14 residues in the CDR3. With V trimmed by 5 bases and J by 0 bases, 3 bases remained unmatched. DNA for the CDR3: TGTGCCAGCTCAGGGACAGCTGACCAAGAGACCCAGTACTTC. Residues: CASSGTADQETQYF.

This chain links TRBV6-5 with TRBJ1-1; 7 bases agree with TRBD1. The J segment lost 0 bases and the V segment lost 2 bases, leaving 0 bases of the junction unmatched. Germline V gene data show CDR1 as MNHEY and CDR2 as SVGAGI. The CDR3 loop spans 14 amino acids. CDR3 in DNA: TGTGCCAGCAGTTACGGGACAGTGAACACTGAAGCTTTCTTT. Translation gives CASSYGTVNTEAFF.

This chain connects TRBV5-1 to TRBJ1-1, with D possibly being TRBD1 (6 bases). The CDR3 contains 16 residues. With 1 base removed from V and 1 base from J, the gap between germline ends came to 14 bases. Germline-derived CDR1 and CDR2 are SGHRS and YFSETQ. The DNA for the CDR3 is TGCGCCAGCAGCTTGAGGGACACTGGGGCGAACACTGAAGCTTTCTTT. It encodes CASSLRDTGANTEAFF. The full variable domain, in which reference TRBV5-1 and TRBJ1-1 provide the parts outside the CDR3, is KAGVTQTPRYLIKTRGQQVTLSCSPISGHRSVSWYQQTPGQGLQFLFEYFSETQRNKGNFPGRFSGRQFSNSRSEMNVSTLELGDSALYLCASSLRDTGANTEAFFGQGTRLTVV.

The V and J genes are TRBV5-1 and TRBJ1-2, with TRBD1 matching over 8 bases. With 5 bases clipped from V and 1 base from J, the junction kept 4 bases outside the gene matches. Germline V gene lookup returns CDR1 SGHRS and CDR2 YFSETQ. The CDR3 is made up of 14 amino acids. For the CDR3, the DNA is TGCGCCAGCAGTACAGGGGGAGGTAACTATGGCTACACCTTC. Translated, it gives CASSTGGGNYGYTF. The complete variable domain, with remaining parts taken from reference TRBV5-1 and TRBJ1-2, reads KAGVTQTPRYLIKTRGQQVTLSCSPISGHRSVSWYQQTPGQGLQFLFEYFSETQRNKGNFPGRFSGRQFSNSRSEMNVSTLELGDSALYLCASSTGGGNYGYTFGSGTRLTVV.

The V and J genes are TRBV7-9 and TRBJ2-7; 9 positions agree with TRBD2. This CDR3 is 16 amino acids long. The germline CDR1 and CDR2 sequences are SEHNR and FQNEAQ (reference sequence). Trimming took 5 bases from V and 4 from J; bases not matched to a gene: 12. The CDR3: CASSPTPMAGGYEQYF. In DNA, the CDR3 is TGTGCCAGCAGCCCAACCCCCATGGCGGGAGGGTACGAGCAGTACTTC.

J is TRBJ1-2 and V is TRBV12-3 or TRBV12-4; possibly TRBD1 for D (5 bases). The CDR3 contains 13 residues. V shed 5 bases and J shed 4 bases, with 11 bases lying between them. CDR3 protein: CASSRSGSYGYTF. The DNA for the CDR3 is TGTGCCAGCAGTCGTTCAGGGTCCTATGGCTACACCTTC.

The chain carries TRBV5-8 and TRBJ2-7; 8 bases line up with TRBD1. The CDR3 runs to 14 residues. Per germline, CDR1 SGHTS and CDR2 YDEGEE. The J segment lost 5 bases and the V segment lost 0 bases, leaving 4 bases of the junction unmatched. CDR3 sequence (DNA): TGTGCCAGCAGCTTGGGACAGGGGATCAACGAGCAGTACTTC. Its translation is CASSLGQGINEQYF.

The V and J genes are TRBV12-3 or TRBV12-4 and TRBJ1-1; D remains ambiguous. CDR3 length: 11 amino acids. V was shortened by 10 bases and J by 1 base, with 7 bases between the two germline ends. CDR3 sequence reads: CATRGNTEAFF. CDR3 DNA: TGTGCCACAAGAGGGAACACTGAAGCTTTCTTT.

The chain uses TRBV5-1 and TRBJ1-5, with a tentative D call TRBD1 (5 bases). The CDR3 totals 15 residues. Germline V gene sequence: CDR1 SGHRS, CDR2 YFSETQ. The germline V and J ends were trimmed by 4 bases and 2 bases, with 13 bases remaining between them. CDR3: CASSPTGGGNQPQHF. The DNA for the CDR3 is TGCGCCAGCAGCCCCACGGGGGGTGGCAATCAGCCCCAGCATTTT.

The chain couples TRBV7-8 to TRBJ2-1; the match to TRBD1 covers 7 bases. V dropped 2 bases and J dropped 1; count of bases not matched to a gene: 2. Germline CDR1 SGHVS, CDR2 FQNEAQ. The CDR3 runs to 15 residues. In DNA form, the CDR3 reads TGTGCCAGCAGCTTAACAGGGGCGTCCTACAATGAGCAGTTCTTC. This sequence encodes CASSLTGASYNEQFF.

This chain connects TRBV13 to TRBJ1-1; D uncertain. This CDR3 contains 13 residues. Germline values: CDR1 PRHDT, CDR2 FYEKMQ (reference sequence). Trimming took off 2 bases at V and 0 bases at J, with 4 bases between the two ends. CDR3 coding DNA: TGTGCCAGCAGCTTACGGGTGAACACTGAAGCTTTCTTT. It is translated as CASSLRVNTEAFF.

This clone was recorded a few times. This sample includes further DNA sequences coding for the same CDR3. The gene calls are TRBV4-2 and TRBJ2-7, with no clear D. Germline loops: CDR1 LGHNA, CDR2 YNFKEQ. The CDR3 runs to 15 residues. The V and J ends lost 0 bases and 0 bases respectively, with 9 bases between them. The CDR3 coding sequence is TGTGCCAGCAGCCAAGATGCTGCGAGCTCCTACGAGCAGTACTTC. Translation: CASSQDAASSYEQYF.

This chain connects TRBV6-2 or TRBV6-3 to TRBJ2-2, with 11 bases fitting TRBD2. The J segment lost 3 bases and the V segment lost 3 bases, leaving 0 bases of the junction unmatched. From germline, CDR1 is MNHEY and CDR2 SVGEGT. The CDR3 runs 15 residues. The CDR3 nucleotides read TGTGCCAGCAGTTATAGCGGGGGGGACACCGGGGAGCTGTTTTTT. It translates to CASSYSGGDTGELFF.

This clone appeared once. The chain joins TRBV10-3 to TRBJ2-3, with 9 nucleotides matching TRBD2. Germline loops: CDR1 ENHRY, CDR2 SYGVKD. The V gene end was trimmed by 10 bases and the J gene end by 0 bases; junction bases not matched to a gene: 5. This CDR3 region has 14 residues. The CDR3 loop is CASEAGGSTDTQYF. Written as DNA, the CDR3 is TGTGCCAGTGAAGCGGGAGGCAGCACAGATACGCAGTATTTT.

The chain couples TRBV5-1 to TRBJ2-7; D unclear. The CDR3 has 14 residues. V lost 0 bases and J lost 4, with 11 bases in between. Germline V gives CDR1 SGHRS, CDR2 YFSETQ. CDR3 in amino acids: CASSLGLPRYEQYF. CDR3 in DNA: TGCGCCAGCAGCTTGGGCCTACCCAGGTACGAGCAGTACTTC.

This clone was seen many times. The CDR3 DNA reads as TGTGCCTCGCAAGGTAGCGGGGTGAACTCCTACAATGAGCAGTTCTTC. This codes for CASQGSGVNSYNEQFF. The chain combines TRBV5-4 with TRBJ2-1, with 8 bases that match TRBD2. In germline, CDR1 is SGHNT, CDR2 YYREEE (reference sequence). The CDR3 loop spans 16 amino acids. J gave up 0 bases and V 10 bases, and 12 bases lay outside the gene matches.

V is TRBV2 and J is TRBJ1-5; TRBD1 agrees at 10 bases. This CDR3 comprises 17 residues. J gave up 0 bases and V 6 bases, and 8 bases lay outside the gene matches. The V gene's germline CDR1 is SNHLY and CDR2 FYNNEI. The CDR3 reads CASRDPGQGYSNQPQHF. CDR3 nucleotide sequence: TGTGCCAGCAGGGACCCGGGACAGGGGTATAGCAATCAGCCCCAGCATTTT.

The rearrangement links TRBV12-3 or TRBV12-4 to TRBJ1-2; D gene unclear. This CDR3 comprises 13 residues. Trimming left V 2 bases short and J 5 bases short, with 9 bases between. The CDR3 loop is CASSLTDKYGYTF. Written as DNA, the CDR3 is TGTGCCAGCAGTTTAACCGACAAATATGGCTACACCTTC.

The chain has TRBV4-2 and TRBJ2-3; 7 bases agree with TRBD2. The CDR3 has 17 amino acids. Unmatched junction bases numbered 7, after V lost 1 base and J lost 0 bases. In germline, CDR1 is LGHNA, CDR2 YNFKEQ. The CDR3 loop reads CASSQVRVSGSTDTQYF. The CDR3 DNA reads TGTGCCAGCAGCCAAGTAAGGGTTAGCGGGAGCACAGATACGCAGTATTTT.

The genes are TRBV11-2 and TRBJ1-2; 7 nucleotides match TRBD1. Germline V gene lookup returns CDR1 SGHAT and CDR2 FQNNGV. This CDR3 has 16 residues. The junction had 18 bases not matched to a gene; V was cut back by 6 bases and J by 8 bases. The CDR3: CASSRQGADSYEGYTF. The CDR3 DNA is TGTGCCAGCAGTCGACAGGGAGCCGATTCCTATGAGGGCTACACCTTC.

The J gene is TRBJ1-5, the V gene TRBV6-1; no clear D gene. V was cut by 2 bases and J by 9 bases, with 5 bases left in between. The CDR3 sequence is 11 residues long. CDR1 MNHNS and CDR2 SASEGT come from the germline V gene. CDR3: CASSELGPQHF. The CDR3 coding sequence is TGTGCCAGCAGTGAACTAGGGCCCCAGCATTTT.

The rearrangement links TRBV28 to TRBJ1-5, with 7 bases aligning to TRBD1. Germline CDR1 is MDHEN and CDR2 is SYDVKM. Trimming removed 6 bases from V and 5 bases from J; junction bases left unmatched: 7. There are 14 residues in the CDR3. CDR3 in amino acids: CASSPDREDQPQHF. CDR3 coding DNA: TGTGCCAGCAGCCCCGACAGGGAGGATCAGCCCCAGCATTTT.